The 29 T cell receptor beta chains below come from one sample, sequenced in a study of T cells expressing NK-cell markers. Using the 5' RACE reads, TCRdb records one entry per CDR3 protein without DNA. In total, the table holds roughly 430,000 distinct CDR3 sequences. The sequenced sample was blood T cells: a sorted CD56 or NKG2C T cell subset, CD4+ or CD8+ T cells, or bulk PBMC T cells (not recorded which). These receptors all come from a woman between 18 and 70 years old in good health.

The chain uses TRBV19 and TRBJ2-1; TCRdb's assignment of TRBD2 cannot be checked, as there is no DNA. The CDR3 has 13 residues. Germline lookup yields CDR1 LNHDA and CDR2 SQIVND (reference sequence). This CDR3 is CAQVQTFRNEQFF.

This rearrangement joins TRBV19 to TRBJ1-1; TCRdb's D gene call, TRBD1, goes unchecked for lack of DNA. This CDR3 spans 13 amino acids. The germline gives CDR1 LNHDA, CDR2 SQIVND (reference sequence). CDR3 loop: CASRGRVNTEAFF.

The CDR3 sequence: CASSSSGDLLSSSYEQYF. The V and J genes are TRBV5-1 and TRBJ2-7; no DNA is available, so the TRBD2 call from TCRdb remains unchecked. CDR3 length equals 18 residues. Germline V lookup: CDR1 SGHRS, CDR2 YFSETQ.

V usage is TRBV20-1 and J usage is TRBJ1-4; TCRdb names TRBD1, which stays unverified in the absence of DNA. The CDR3 has 13 amino acids. The V gene's germline CDR1 is DFQATT and CDR2 SNEGSKA (reference sequence). This CDR3 is CSFKDRVNEKLFF.

The rearrangement links TRBV19 to TRBJ1-2. CDR1 is LNHDA, CDR2 SQIVND, per germline (reference sequence). The CDR3 consists of 13 residues. CDR3 region: CASSIGVNYGYTF.

This chain links TRBV12-3 or TRBV12-4 with TRBJ1-5; TCRdb's assignment of TRBD1 cannot be checked, as there is no DNA. The CDR3 loop spans 14 amino acids. CDR3 protein: CASSLTQGRQPQHF.

The chain carries TRBV20-1 and TRBJ2-1; the TCRdb D gene call, TRBD2, has no DNA to confirm it. Germline loops: CDR1 DFQATT, CDR2 SNEGSKA (reference sequence). The CDR3 is 14 residues long. CDR3: CSAKLAGGYNEQFF.

The chain has TRBV10-3 and TRBJ2-7. The CDR3 spans 14 residues. The germline V gene encodes CDR1 ENHRY and CDR2 SYGVKD. This CDR3 is CAISKDRTSYEQYF.

The genes are TRBV20-1 and TRBJ2-3; TCRdb indicates TRBD1, and absent DNA this call remains unverified. The length of the CDR3 is 19 residues. The V gene's germline CDR1 is DFQATT and CDR2 SNEGSKA (reference sequence). The CDR3 region is CSARDALAGGPTSTDTQYF.

This chain joins TRBV7-3 and TRBJ2-5; with no DNA, the TCRdb D assignment of TRBD1 cannot be verified. The CDR3 loop spans 14 amino acids. Germline V lookup: CDR1 SGHTA, CDR2 FQGTGA. CDR3 protein: CASSLSGAGETQYF.

The chain is built from TRBV13 and TRBJ1-1. Germline CDR1 is PRHDT and CDR2 is FYEKMQ (reference sequence). This CDR3 region has 14 residues. The CDR3 loop reads CASSLGRVNTEAFF.

V usage is TRBV11-1 and J usage is TRBJ1-2; TCRdb names TRBD1, which stays unverified in the absence of DNA. The CDR3 is 19 residues long. Per the germline V gene, CDR1 is SGHAT and CDR2 is FQDESV (reference sequence). CDR3 sequence: CASSLFGQGILSANYGYTF.

The CDR3 sequence: CASSSDWRFYNEQFF. V and J are TRBV12-3 or TRBV12-4 and TRBJ2-1; there is no DNA to check the TCRdb D call of TRBD2. The CDR3 totals 15 residues.

The chain recombines TRBV7-8 with TRBJ2-7; TCRdb's assignment of TRBD1 cannot be checked, as there is no DNA. Germline V gives CDR1 SGHVS, CDR2 FQNEAQ. This CDR3 contains 13 residues. CDR3 region: CASSAGSPSEQYF. The whole variable domain, remainder taken from reference TRBV7-8 and TRBJ2-7, is GAGVSQSPRYKVAKRGQDVALRCDPISGHVSLFWYQQALGQGPEFLTYFQNEAQLDKSGLPSDRFFAERPEGSVSTLKIQRTQQEDSAVYLCASSAGSPSEQYFGPGTRLTVT.

V is TRBV4-2 and J is TRBJ2-5; TCRdb indicates TRBD2, and absent DNA this call remains unverified. This CDR3 region has 14 residues. Per germline, CDR1 LGHNA and CDR2 YNFKEQ. The CDR3 protein is CASSQEHSPRAQYF.

The chain joins TRBV10-2 to TRBJ2-5; without DNA, the TCRdb call of TRBD2 cannot be checked. Germline assignment: CDR1 WSHSY and CDR2 SAAADI. This CDR3 comprises 15 residues. The CDR3 sequence: CASSDRLAGQETQYF.

The V call is TRBV28, the J call TRBJ2-1; absent DNA, TCRdb's TRBD2 call cannot be checked. CDR3 length: 13 amino acids. Per germline, CDR1 MDHEN and CDR2 SYDVKM. CDR3 region: CASKGGGAYEQFF. Combining the CDR3 with reference TRBV28 and TRBJ2-1 gives the whole variable domain DVKVTQSSRYLVKRTGEKVFLECVQDMDHENMFWYRQDPGLGLRLIYFSYDVKMKEKGDIPEGYSVSREKKERFSLILESASTNQTSMYLCASKGGGAYEQFFGPGTRLTVL.

This sequence joins TRBV12-3 or TRBV12-4 and TRBJ2-3. The CDR3 is made up of 16 amino acids. The CDR3 reads CASTALISGNTDTQYF.

The J gene is TRBJ2-5, the V gene TRBV5-4. The length of the CDR3 is 14 residues. Germline CDR1 is SGHNT and CDR2 is YYREEE (reference sequence). The CDR3 loop reads CASSLGATQETQYF.

This rearrangement joins TRBV4-1 to TRBJ1-2; TCRdb lists TRBD1, though no DNA is available to test this call. This CDR3 contains 15 residues. Germline CDR1 and CDR2: MGHRA and YSYEKL. The CDR3 loop reads CASSQASTGKDGYTF.

V usage is TRBV6-1 and J usage is TRBJ1-2; TCRdb lists TRBD1, though no DNA is available to test this call. Looked up from germline, CDR1 is MNHNS and CDR2 is SASEGT. The CDR3 is made up of 14 amino acids. The CDR3: CASSGRGGDYGYTF.

The V and J genes are TRBV5-8 and TRBJ2-2; with no DNA, the TCRdb D assignment of TRBD1 cannot be verified. The length of the CDR3 is 16 residues. From germline, CDR1 is SGHTS and CDR2 YDEGEE. The CDR3 reads CASSPARGIYTGELFF.

The gene calls are TRBV12-3 or TRBV12-4 and TRBJ2-1; TCRdb reports TRBD1, a call that lacks DNA to check it against. CDR3 length: 16 amino acids. CDR3 protein: CASSRAGTGTLGEQFF.

This rearrangement joins TRBV4-3 to TRBJ2-1; TCRdb reports TRBD1, a call that lacks DNA to check it against. Germline CDR1 reads LGHNA; CDR2 reads YSLEER. The CDR3 is made up of 15 amino acids. CDR3 loop: CASSQSDRVYNEQFF.

The V call is TRBV19, the J call TRBJ1-1; TCRdb lists TRBD1, though no DNA is available to test this call. CDR3 length: 15 amino acids. From germline, CDR1 is LNHDA and CDR2 SQIVND (reference sequence). The chain's CDR3 is CASSGGKQKNTEAFF.

The chain couples TRBV15 to TRBJ2-6; lacking DNA, the TRBD2 call made by TCRdb goes unchecked. Germline V gene data show CDR1 as LNHNV and CDR2 as YYDKDF (reference sequence). The CDR3 has 18 residues. The CDR3 spells CATSRDGLASSGANVLTF.

The chain uses TRBV6-5 and TRBJ2-3; the TCRdb D gene call, TRBD1, has no DNA to confirm it. Looked up from germline, CDR1 is MNHEY and CDR2 is SVGAGI. The CDR3 consists of 15 residues. CDR3 sequence reads: CASSYPTSPGDTQYF.

This chain uses TRBV20-1 with TRBJ2-7; the TCRdb D gene call, TRBD1, has no DNA to confirm it. From germline, CDR1 is DFQATT and CDR2 SNEGSKA (reference sequence). The CDR3 has 15 residues. This chain's CDR3 is CSASPPGQGTFEQYF.

The V call is TRBV12-3 or TRBV12-4, the J call TRBJ1-6; lacking DNA, the TRBD1 call made by TCRdb goes unchecked. CDR3 length: 13 residues. CDR3 amino acids: CASSPGQSSPLHF.